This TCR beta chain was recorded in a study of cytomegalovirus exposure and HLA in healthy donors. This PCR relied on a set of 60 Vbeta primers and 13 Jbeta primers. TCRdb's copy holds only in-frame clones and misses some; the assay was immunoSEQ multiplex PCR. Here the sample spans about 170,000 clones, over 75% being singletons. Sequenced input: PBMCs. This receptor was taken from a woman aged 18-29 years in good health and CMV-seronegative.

This CDR3 is CASSPTGYRLLNTEAFF. The CDR3 nucleotides are TGTGCCAGCTCACCCACAGGGTACAGGTTGTTGAACACTGAAGCTTTCTTT. The chain carries TRBV18 and TRBJ1-1; TRBD1 is a possible D gene (6 bases). V was shortened by 3 bases and J by 0 bases, with 17 bases between the two germline ends. Germline CDR1 is KGHSH and CDR2 is LQKENI. The CDR3 runs 17 residues.